These 31 T cell receptor beta chains came from one sample sequenced in a study of blood T cell repertoires in COVID-19. Measured with immunoSEQ multiplex PCR; TCRdb has only the in-frame clones, and not every one. Of under 250,000 clones in the sample, 82% were seen once. The specimen was peripheral blood. These TCRs come from a woman older than 75 with acute or convalescent COVID-19.

The chain carries TRBV24-1 and TRBJ2-3; 9 bases are shared with TRBD2. The CDR3 consists of 19 residues. V shed 2 bases and J 0 bases; nucleotides not matched to a gene: 11. Per the germline V gene, CDR1 is KGHDR and CDR2 is SFDVKD. DNA of the CDR3: TGTGCCACCAGTGATTCCATCCTGGGACTAGCCGTTAGCACAGATACGCAGTATTTT. Residues: CATSDSILGLAVSTDTQYF.

For the CDR3, the DNA is TGTGCCAGCAGCGAGAACAGGGGTGGCAATCAGCCCCAGCATTTT. It translates to CASSENRGGNQPQHF. This chain links TRBV11-2 with TRBJ1-5; 7 positions agree with TRBD1. Germline CDR1 and CDR2: SGHAT and FQNNGV. V shed 5 bases, J shed 2 bases, and the junction held 6 bases outside the gene matches. CDR3 length: 15 amino acids. Looking up the rest from reference TRBV11-2 and TRBJ1-5 gives the full variable domain: EAGVAQSPRYKIIEKRQSVAFWCNPISGHATLYWYQQILGQGPKLLIQFQNNGVVDDSQLPKDRFSAERLKGVDSTLKIQPAKLEDSAVYLCASSENRGGNQPQHFGDGTRLSIL.

This chain connects TRBV29-1 to TRBJ1-1, with a weak D call TRBD1 (5 bases). V was shortened by 6 bases and J by 7 bases, with 18 bases between the two germline ends. Germline V CDR1 and CDR2: SQVTM, ANQGSEA. The CDR3 runs 13 residues. CDR3 sequence: CSVRGAGENEAFF. The CDR3 nucleotides read TGCAGCGTGCGTGGGGCAGGAGAGAATGAAGCTTTCTTT.

To note about this clone: A read error may produce the germline difference seen at one junction end. This sequence joins TRBV6-5 and TRBJ2-7, with D possibly TRBD1 on 6 matching bases. Germline V gene data show CDR1 as MNHEY and CDR2 as SVGAGI. CDR3 length equals 15 residues. CDR3 sequence (DNA): TGTGCCAGCAGTCCAACCAGGGGACAAACTAAAGATGAGGACTTC. Its protein is CASSPTRGQTKDEDF.

The table lists this clone with a few counts. This chain joins TRBV2 and TRBJ1-4; D might be TRBD1 (6 bases). V lost 7 bases to trimming and J lost 4 bases, with 16 bases between them. Germline-derived CDR1 and CDR2 are SNHLY and FYNNEI. The CDR3 spans 15 residues. The CDR3 spells CASTTRQVVNEKLFF. In DNA, the CDR3 is TGTGCCAGCACTACTCGACAGGTTGTTAATGAAAAACTGTTTTTT.

The rearrangement uses TRBV7-9 and TRBJ1-1, with D maybe TRBD1 (5 bases). CDR3 length equals 11 residues. Trimming pared 9 bases from V and 5 bases from J, leaving 10 bases between. The germline V gene encodes CDR1 SEHNR and CDR2 FQNEAQ (reference sequence). The CDR3 sequence is CARNGGTEAFF. The CDR3 bases are TGTGCCAGAAACGGGGGAACTGAAGCTTTCTTT.

The chain carries TRBV3-1 (or the pseudogene TRBV3-2) and TRBJ1-6; D uncertain. The germline gives CDR1 LGHDT, CDR2 YNNKEL (reference sequence). The CDR3 extends over 13 amino acids. Trimming stripped 4 bases from V and 7 bases from J, with 8 bases between. The CDR3 coding sequence is TGTGCCAGCAGCCCTCTATCCAATTCACCCCTCCACTTT. Residues: CASSPLSNSPLHF.

This clone was observed a handful of times. The chain joins TRBV7-2 to TRBJ2-5, with 7 bases lining up with TRBD2. The junction had 10 bases not matched to a gene; V was cut back by 4 bases and J by 5 bases. Germline CDR1 and CDR2: SGHTA and FQGNSA. The CDR3 totals 15 residues. In DNA form, the CDR3 reads TGTGCCAGCAGCTCCACTGAGCGGGGTTGGGAGACCCAGTACTTC. The encoded protein is CASSSTERGWETQYF.

V usage is TRBV28 and J usage is TRBJ1-5; possible D gene TRBD1, 6 bases. Germline V CDR1 and CDR2: MDHEN, SYDVKM. The CDR3 is made up of 14 amino acids. Trimming stripped 7 bases from V and 7 bases from J, with 17 bases between. The CDR3 spells CASTLQGGGQPQHF. CDR3 nucleotide sequence: TGTGCCAGCACCCTTCAAGGGGGTGGACAGCCCCAGCATTTT.

The chain employs TRBV6-2 or TRBV6-3 and TRBJ1-4; 7 bases are a match to TRBD1. The CDR3 runs 17 residues. Germline loops: CDR1 MNHEY, CDR2 SVGEGT. V lost 0 bases and J lost 9; bases outside the gene matches: 13. The CDR3 region is CASSYSNGRQGGKKLFF. Written as DNA, the CDR3 is TGTGCCAGCAGTTACTCGAATGGGCGACAGGGTGGAAAAAAACTGTTTTTT.

The chain carries TRBV27 and TRBJ1-2; D unresolved. CDR3 length: 14 residues. Trimming removed 0 bases from V and 6 bases from J, with 11 bases in between. Germline V CDR1 and CDR2: MNHEY, SMNVEV (reference sequence). CDR3: CASSLSKGVDGYTF. CDR3 sequence (DNA): TGTGCCAGCAGTTTATCGAAGGGAGTCGATGGCTACACCTTC.

J is TRBJ1-2 and V is TRBV5-1; weak D call: TRBD1 (5 bases). Trimming left V 0 bases short and J 7 bases short, with 13 bases between. The germline V gene encodes CDR1 SGHRS and CDR2 YFSETQ. This CDR3 region has 14 residues. The CDR3 DNA reads TGCGCCAGCAGCTTGGACCCAGCGGGGGGTGGCTACACCTTC. Translating gives CASSLDPAGGGYTF.

This chain links TRBV2 with TRBJ2-5, with TRBD1 matching 8 bases. Germline assignment: CDR1 SNHLY and CDR2 FYNNEI. The CDR3 totals 14 residues. V lost 3 bases and J lost 7; bases outside the gene matches: 7. The CDR3 DNA follows: TGTGCCAGCAGTGATAGGACAGGGCGGGTGACCCAGTACTTC. Protein product: CASSDRTGRVTQYF.

There are a few counts of this clone. V usage is TRBV25-1 and J usage is TRBJ1-6, with 7 bases identical to TRBD1. The length of the CDR3 is 15 residues. J gave up 9 bases and V 4 bases, and 9 bases lay outside the gene matches. Germline loops: CDR1 MGHDK, CDR2 SYGVNS. As DNA, the CDR3 is TGTGCCAGCAGTGCCAGAGACAGGGAAAGTTCACCCCTCCACTTT. This codes for CASSARDRESSPLHF.

The V and J genes are TRBV4-2 and TRBJ1-4; D unresolved. CDR3 length: 14 amino acids. Trimming stripped 0 bases from V and 8 bases from J, with 10 bases between. CDR1 is LGHNA, CDR2 YNFKEQ, per germline. This CDR3 is CASSQEPGIEKLFF. Here the CDR3 DNA reads TGTGCCAGCAGCCAAGAACCGGGGATCGAAAAACTGTTTTTT.

The V gene is TRBV30, the J gene TRBJ1-1; TRBD1 matches 11 bases. V gave up 3 bases and J gave up 7 bases; unmatched junction bases: 10. This CDR3 spans 15 amino acids. Germline loops: CDR1 GTSNPN, CDR2 SVGIG (reference sequence). CDR3 sequence: CAWRVRDRGSSEAFF. The DNA of the CDR3 is TGTGCCTGGAGGGTCCGGGACAGGGGGTCTAGTGAAGCTTTCTTT.

The V and J genes are TRBV19 and TRBJ1-2; D is possibly TRBD1 (5 bases). Germline V CDR1 and CDR2: LNHDA, SQIVND (reference sequence). This CDR3 comprises 14 residues. Deletions cut 3 bases from V and 0 bases from J, with 8 bases between. The CDR3 coding sequence is TGTGCCAGTAGTATTTGGGGCACTAACTATGGCTACACCTTC. This sequence encodes CASSIWGTNYGYTF.

This clone occurred a few times. J is TRBJ1-2 and V is TRBV19, with D possibly being TRBD1 (6 bases). V lost 7 bases to trimming and J lost 4 bases, with 16 bases between them. CDR1 and CDR2 (germline): LNHDA, SQIVND (reference sequence). The CDR3 contains 14 residues. CDR3 sequence (DNA): TGTGCCAGTACACCACAGGGTCATAGCTATGGCTACACCTTC. Translated: CASTPQGHSYGYTF.

V is TRBV7-9 and J is TRBJ2-6; no definite D call. The CDR3 runs 14 residues. The V end was cut by 5 bases, the J end by 4 bases, with 9 bases between. In germline, CDR1 is SEHNR, CDR2 FQNEAQ (reference sequence). CDR3 coding DNA: TGTGCCAGCAGCCTCCGGTCCGGGGCCAACGTCCTGACTTTC. As protein: CASSLRSGANVLTF.

The rearrangement links TRBV6-5 to TRBJ2-7, with 7 bases that match TRBD2. V lost 4 bases and J lost 2; bases outside the gene matches: 5. CDR1 and CDR2 from the germline V gene are MNHEY and SVGAGI. The CDR3 is 14 residues long. For the CDR3, the DNA is TGTGCCAGCAGTTCCGAGCGGGGAACCTACGAGCAGTACTTC. Protein: CASSSERGTYEQYF.

The chain is built from TRBV23-1 and TRBJ2-5; 15 nucleotides line up with TRBD2. TRBV23-1 is marked as an open reading frame, function uncertain. This CDR3 has 19 residues. The trim removed 4 bases at V and 7 bases at J, leaving 16 bases unmatched. Here the CDR3 DNA reads TGCGCCAGCAGTCTGAGGTTCGGGACTAGCGGGGGGCCCGATGGGACCCAGTACTTC. Its translation is CASSLRFGTSGGPDGTQYF.

In this sample, this clone turned up once. The chain recombines TRBV7-8 with TRBJ1-2, with TRBD1 identical over 8 bases. The CDR3 length is 16 residues. Per the germline V gene, CDR1 is SGHVS and CDR2 is FQNEAQ. V lost 5 bases and J lost 8; bases outside the gene matches: 16. The CDR3 bases are TGTGCCAGCAGCCCCGTTCAGGGGGCGCTGGGTGCAGGCTACACCTTC. Translated: CASSPVQGALGAGYTF.

The chain recombines TRBV2 with TRBJ1-1; D not resolved. Germline loops: CDR1 SNHLY, CDR2 FYNNEI. This CDR3 region has 15 residues. V lost 7 bases to trimming and J lost 0 bases, with 15 bases between them. Here the CDR3 reads CASTKGAPMNTEAFF. The DNA of the CDR3 is TGTGCCAGCACGAAAGGAGCACCCATGAACACTGAAGCTTTCTTT. The entire variable domain, with the rest obtained from reference TRBV2 and TRBJ1-1, is as follows: EPEVTQTPSHQVTQMGQEVILRCVPISNHLYFYWYRQILGQKVEFLVSFYNNEISEKSEIFDDQFSVERPDGSNFTLKIRSTKLEDSAMYFCASTKGAPMNTEAFFGQGTRLTVV.

A few counts support this clone. The V gene is TRBV5-6, the J gene TRBJ1-5; D is possibly TRBD1 (6 bases). Trimming removed 1 base at V and 7 bases at J, with 9 bases between. The CDR3 covers 13 residues. Germline V gene data show CDR1 as SGHDT and CDR2 as YYEEEE. CDR3 sequence (DNA): TGTGCCAGCAGCTTGAACAGGGACCAGCCCCAGCATTTT. Translating gives CASSLNRDQPQHF.

The rearrangement links TRBV21-1 to TRBJ1-3; the table's D call, TRBD1, was not checked against the DNA. TRBV21-1 is assigned pseudogene status. This CDR3 has 19 amino acids. This CDR3 is CASSKSHDRGLLPGNTIYF. The DNA of the CDR3 is TGTGCCAGCAGCAAAAGCCATGACAGGGGGCTACTTCCTGGAAACACCATATATTTT.

The gene calls are TRBV6-5 and TRBJ2-6; weak D call: TRBD2 (5 bases). The CDR3 consists of 15 residues. Trimming took off 4 bases at V and 4 bases at J, with 11 bases between the two ends. Germline lookup yields CDR1 MNHEY and CDR2 SVGAGI. DNA of the CDR3: TGTGCCAGCAGTTCCGGGAATCACGGGGCCAACGTCCTGACTTTC. This gives the protein CASSSGNHGANVLTF.

The chain couples TRBV4-3 to TRBJ1-5; D is unresolved. The CDR3 runs to 11 residues. The V end lost 8 bases, the J end lost 5 bases, and 7 bases lay between the germline ends. The germline CDR1 and CDR2 sequences are LGHNA and YSLEER. This CDR3 reads CASPGDQPQHF. DNA for the CDR3: TGCGCCAGCCCCGGGGATCAGCCCCAGCATTTT.

The chain couples TRBV21-1 to TRBJ2-5; TRBD2 is the table's D call and was not checked against the DNA. TRBV21-1 has pseudogene status. CDR3 length: 15 amino acids. CDR3 amino acids: CGKSKGLGGRETQYF. The DNA of the CDR3 is TGTGGCAAGAGCAAGGGACTAGGGGGCCGGGAGACCCAGTACTTC.

J is TRBJ1-2 and V is TRBV7-2, with unresolved D. Germline CDR1 and CDR2: SGHTA and FQGNSA. This CDR3 has 13 residues. Trimming pared 4 bases from V and 8 bases from J, leaving 14 bases between. CDR3 nucleotide sequence: TGTGCCAGCAGCTCTGCCGGTTTTGAGGGCTACACCTTC. Residues: CASSSAGFEGYTF.

This clone was detected a few times. The junction departs from the called germline gene at one end, perhaps through a read error. The chain uses TRBV7-7 and TRBJ2-1; 7 bases map to TRBD1. The CDR3 has 17 amino acids. The germline V gene encodes CDR1 SSHAT and CDR2 FNYEAQ (reference sequence). This chain's CDR3 is CASSLRPLRQGYNEQFF. The CDR3 DNA follows: TGTGCTAGCAGCTTACGCCCTCTCAGACAGGGTTACAATGAGCAGTTCTTC.

The chain couples TRBV19 to TRBJ1-1; tentative D call: TRBD1 (5 bases). Germline assignment: CDR1 LNHDA and CDR2 SQIVND (reference sequence). This CDR3 contains 17 residues. Trimming removed 6 bases at V and 0 bases at J, with 20 bases between. The chain's CDR3 is CASRNYWGGTMNTEAFF. The CDR3 region has the DNA TGTGCCAGTAGAAATTATTGGGGAGGGACGATGAACACTGAAGCTTTCTTT.